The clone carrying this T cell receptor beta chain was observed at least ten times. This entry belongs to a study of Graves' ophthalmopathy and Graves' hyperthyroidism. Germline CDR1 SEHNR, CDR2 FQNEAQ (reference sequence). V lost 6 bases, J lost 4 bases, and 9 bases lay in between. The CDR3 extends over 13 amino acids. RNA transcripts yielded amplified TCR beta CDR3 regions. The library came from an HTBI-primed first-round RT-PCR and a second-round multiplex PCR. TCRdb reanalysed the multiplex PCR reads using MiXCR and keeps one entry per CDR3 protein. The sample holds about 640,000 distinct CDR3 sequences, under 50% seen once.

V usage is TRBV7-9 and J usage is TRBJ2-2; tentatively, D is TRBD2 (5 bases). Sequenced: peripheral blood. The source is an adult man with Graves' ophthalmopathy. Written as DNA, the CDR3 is TGTGCCAGCAGAGAGCGGATCACCGGGGAGCTGTTTTTT. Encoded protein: CASRERITGELFF.